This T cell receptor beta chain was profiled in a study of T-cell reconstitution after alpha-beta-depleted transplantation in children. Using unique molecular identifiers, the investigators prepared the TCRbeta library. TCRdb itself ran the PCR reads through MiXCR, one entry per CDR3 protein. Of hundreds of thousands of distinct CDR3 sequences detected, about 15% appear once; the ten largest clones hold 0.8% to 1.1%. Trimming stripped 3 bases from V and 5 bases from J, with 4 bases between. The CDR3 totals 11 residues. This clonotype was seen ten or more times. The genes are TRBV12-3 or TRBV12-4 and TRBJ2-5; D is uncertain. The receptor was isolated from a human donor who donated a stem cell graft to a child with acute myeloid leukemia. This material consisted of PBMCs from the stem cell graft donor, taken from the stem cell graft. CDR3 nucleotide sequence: TGTGCCAGCAGTTTTGCGGAGACCCAGTACTTC. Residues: CASSFAETQYF.